The 20 T cell receptor beta chains in this list originate from one sample, sequenced in a study of response to subunit inactivated influenza vaccine. TCRdb recomputed calls from the RT-PCR reads with MiXCR, one row per CDR3 protein. Of about 480,000 distinct CDR3 sequences listed, approximately 13% are singletons. The sequenced sample was PBMCs from blood, obtained roughly 6 weeks after vaccination. These receptors were collected from a man between 45 and 60 years old who received an inactivated influenza vaccine.

The chain carries TRBV6-2 or TRBV6-3 and TRBJ2-5, with D perhaps matching TRBD2 (7 bases). This CDR3 is built from 14 residues. The V end lost 2 bases, the J end lost 5 bases, and 12 bases lay between the germline ends. Germline loops: CDR1 MNHEY, CDR2 SVGEGT. The DNA of the CDR3 is TGTGCCAGCAGTTACACGGGGGGCCTGGAGACCCAGTACTTC. Its translation: CASSYTGGLETQYF.

Only a few counts were recorded for this clonotype. The chain has TRBV2 and TRBJ2-5; possible D gene TRBD1, 6 bases. CDR1 is SNHLY, CDR2 FYNNEI, per germline. Trimming left V 9 bases short and J 1 base short, with 12 bases between. The CDR3 sequence is 13 residues long. The CDR3 nucleotides read TGTGCCAGTATCGGACAGATCCAAGAGACCCAGTACTTC. Translation: CASIGQIQETQYF.

This clonotype came up a few times. This sequence joins TRBV24-1 and TRBJ2-3; no reliable D call. Germline CDR1 and CDR2: KGHDR and SFDVKD. CDR3 length: 13 residues. V was clipped by 6 bases and J by 2 bases, with 8 bases between them. The CDR3 protein is CATSLGNTDTQYF. The CDR3 DNA reads as TGTGCCACCAGTCTGGGGAACACAGATACGCAGTATTTT.

This clonotype occurred a few times. The gene calls are TRBV28 and TRBJ2-4; maybe TRBD1 (6 bases). The CDR3 sequence is 14 residues long. V was trimmed by 5 bases and J by 9 bases, leaving 17 bases between them. Germline assignment: CDR1 MDHEN and CDR2 SYDVKM. The CDR3 DNA sequence: TGTGCCAGCAGTAGTCCAACAGGGTTGAGCATTCAGTACTTC. Translation: CASSSPTGLSIQYF.

This chain uses TRBV4-2 with TRBJ2-1; D could derive from TRBD1 or TRBD2 (6 bases each). CDR1 is LGHNA and CDR2 is YNFKEQ in the germline V gene. This CDR3 has 16 residues. Trimming left V 0 bases short and J 8 bases short, with 17 bases between. The chain's CDR3 is CASSQDGGKRGDEQFF. As DNA, the CDR3 is TGTGCCAGCAGCCAAGATGGTGGGAAAAGGGGGGATGAGCAGTTCTTC.

This clonotype was counted only a few times. This chain uses TRBV6-1 with TRBJ2-1, with 9 bases identical to TRBD1. The CDR3 runs 14 residues. Germline V gene data show CDR1 as MNHNS and CDR2 as SASEGT. Unmatched junction bases numbered 6, after V lost 7 bases and J lost 5 bases. The chain's CDR3 is CASKWTGADNEQFF. In DNA, the CDR3 is TGTGCCAGCAAATGGACAGGGGCTGACAATGAGCAGTTCTTC.

The chain combines TRBV7-9 with TRBJ2-1; 12 bases are shared with TRBD1. The CDR3 runs to 15 residues. Trimming took 8 bases from V and 9 from J; bases not matched to a gene: 11. Per germline, CDR1 SEHNR and CDR2 FQNEAQ (reference sequence). CDR3 loop: CASARSGTGGGEQFF. The CDR3 nucleotides read TGTGCCAGCGCCAGAAGCGGGACAGGGGGCGGTGAGCAGTTCTTC.

This clonotype was counted a few times. J is TRBJ2-7 and V is TRBV9, with TRBD2 matching 11 bases. The CDR3 contains 15 residues. With V trimmed by 4 bases and J by 0 bases, 3 bases remained unmatched. The germline V gene encodes CDR1 SGDLS and CDR2 YYNGEE. CDR3 region: CASSPTSGTSYEQYF. The CDR3 coding sequence is TGTGCCAGCAGCCCGACTAGCGGGACCTCCTACGAGCAGTACTTC.

DNA for the CDR3: TGCGCCAGCAGCTTGGCTGTCCGGGGGGAGACCCAGTACTTC. This sequence encodes CASSLAVRGETQYF. This chain connects TRBV5-1 to TRBJ2-5, with D possibly TRBD2 on 6 matching bases. The CDR3 runs 14 residues. CDR1 and CDR2 (germline): SGHRS, YFSETQ. The ends were cut back, 0 bases at V and 5 bases at J, with 11 bases in the middle.

J is TRBJ2-1 and V is TRBV6-6; no firm D call. The V end lost 6 bases, the J end lost 1 base, and 4 bases lay between the germline ends. The CDR3 length is 12 residues. Germline CDR1 is MNHNY and CDR2 is SVGAGI (reference sequence). CDR3 sequence: CASRPSYNEQFF. CDR3 nucleotide sequence: TGTGCCAGCAGACCATCCTACAATGAGCAGTTCTTC.

This clonotype was counted only a few times. This chain joins TRBV11-2 and TRBJ2-7; 14 nucleotides line up with TRBD2. V lost 3 bases to trimming and J lost 2 bases; unmatched junction nucleotides: 12. In germline, CDR1 is SGHAT, CDR2 FQNNGV. The CDR3 covers 19 residues. CDR3 DNA: TGTGCCAGCAGCTTGCTCAGTGGACTAGCGGGGGGTTTCACCTACGAGCAGTACTTC. Its translation is CASSLLSGLAGGFTYEQYF. The complete variable domain, with remaining parts taken from reference TRBV11-2 and TRBJ2-7, reads EAGVAQSPRYKIIEKRQSVAFWCNPISGHATLYWYQQILGQGPKLLIQFQNNGVVDDSQLPKDRFSAERLKGVDSTLKIQPAKLEDSAVYLCASSLLSGLAGGFTYEQYFGPGTRLTVT.

This clonotype has ten or more counts. V usage is TRBV5-1 and J usage is TRBJ2-3, with D unclear. Trimming removed 2 bases at V and 4 bases at J, with 11 bases between. Germline V gene lookup returns CDR1 SGHRS and CDR2 YFSETQ. The CDR3 contains 14 residues. The chain's CDR3 is CASSLKIYPDTQYF. DNA of the CDR3: TGCGCCAGCAGCTTAAAGATCTACCCAGATACGCAGTATTTT.

This clonotype was seen at least ten times. The genes are TRBV15 and TRBJ1-5; the D gene is possibly TRBD1 (5 bases). Germline V lookup: CDR1 LNHNV, CDR2 YYDKDF (reference sequence). V lost 4 bases, J lost 4 bases, and 11 bases lay in between. The CDR3 spans 14 residues. CDR3 residues: CATSNARVNQPQHF. The CDR3 coding sequence is TGTGCCACCAGCAACGCCAGGGTAAATCAGCCCCAGCATTTT.

Ten or more counts support this clonotype. This sequence joins TRBV7-9 and TRBJ2-3, with 7 bases lining up with TRBD2. V lost 5 bases and J lost 3; bases outside the gene matches: 5. Germline-derived CDR1 and CDR2 are SEHNR and FQNEAQ (reference sequence). The CDR3 covers 14 residues. CDR3 DNA: TGTGCCAGCAGCGTACTAGCGACGACAGATACGCAGTATTTT. Its protein product is CASSVLATTDTQYF.

This chain joins TRBV28 and TRBJ2-7; D is undetermined. Germline CDR1 and CDR2: MDHEN and SYDVKM. Trimming stripped 4 bases from V and 4 bases from J, with 11 bases between. The CDR3 extends over 13 amino acids. Here the CDR3 reads CASSYEATYEQYF. Written as DNA, the CDR3 is TGTGCCAGCAGTTACGAAGCTACTTACGAGCAGTACTTC. Complete variable domain (other parts from reference TRBV28 and TRBJ2-7): DVKVTQSSRYLVKRTGEKVFLECVQDMDHENMFWYRQDPGLGLRLIYFSYDVKMKEKGDIPEGYSVSREKKERFSLILESASTNQTSMYLCASSYEATYEQYFGPGTRLTVT.

The V and J genes are TRBV5-6 and TRBJ2-5; D is ambiguous. Germline V lookup: CDR1 SGHDT, CDR2 YYEEEE. The CDR3 loop spans 14 amino acids. V was shortened by 0 bases and J by 3 bases, with 9 bases between the two germline ends. The CDR3 protein is CASSLAPDEETQYF. CDR3 nucleotide sequence: TGTGCCAGCAGCTTGGCCCCGGACGAAGAGACCCAGTACTTC.

This clonotype has only a few counts. J is TRBJ2-7 and V is TRBV5-1, with 12 bases fitting TRBD1. The CDR3 extends over 16 amino acids. Germline-derived CDR1 and CDR2 are SGHRS and YFSETQ. Trimming at V came to 4 bases and at J to 2 bases, leaving 7 bases not matched to a gene. CDR3 DNA: TGCGCCAGCAGCAGGGGCGGGACAGGGGGCGCCTACGAGCAGTACTTC. It specifies CASSRGGTGGAYEQYF.

This clonotype was seen a few times. This chain joins TRBV27 and TRBJ2-1, with 13 bases matching TRBD2. From germline, CDR1 is MNHEY and CDR2 SMNVEV (reference sequence). Unmatched junction bases numbered 8, after V lost 6 bases and J lost 9 bases. The CDR3 is made up of 15 amino acids. The chain's CDR3 is CASRQTSGGSAEQFF. The CDR3 nucleotides are TGTGCCAGCAGGCAGACTAGCGGGGGGTCGGCTGAGCAGTTCTTC.

The J gene is TRBJ1-2, the V gene TRBV20-1, with D hard to call. The CDR3 extends over 12 amino acids. CDR1 and CDR2 from the germline V gene are DFQATT and SNEGSKA (reference sequence). V was pared by 3 bases and J by 2 bases, with 7 bases between. The CDR3 DNA is TGCAGTGCTAGTTTTGAGAACTATGGCTACACCTTC. As protein: CSASFENYGYTF.

In this sample, this clonotype turned up a few times. V is TRBV6-5 and J is TRBJ2-6; 7 bases map to TRBD2. The germline V gene has CDR1 MNHEY and CDR2 SVGAGI. The CDR3 runs 18 residues. Trimming at V came to 2 bases and at J to 2 bases, leaving 9 bases not matched to a gene. The CDR3 sequence: CASSYGASGGPGANVLTF. CDR3 nucleotide sequence: TGTGCCAGCAGTTACGGGGCTAGCGGAGGACCTGGGGCCAACGTCCTGACTTTC.